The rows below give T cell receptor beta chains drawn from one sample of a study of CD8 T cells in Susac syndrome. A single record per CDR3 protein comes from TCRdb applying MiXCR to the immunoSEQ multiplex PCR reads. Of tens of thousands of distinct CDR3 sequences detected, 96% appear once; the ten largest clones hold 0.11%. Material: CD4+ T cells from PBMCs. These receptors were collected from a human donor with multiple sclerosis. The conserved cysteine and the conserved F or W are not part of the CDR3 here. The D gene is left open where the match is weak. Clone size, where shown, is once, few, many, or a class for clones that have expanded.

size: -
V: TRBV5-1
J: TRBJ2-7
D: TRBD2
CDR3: ASKQTGTSFHEQY

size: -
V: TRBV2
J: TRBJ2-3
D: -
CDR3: ASRGDSTDTQY

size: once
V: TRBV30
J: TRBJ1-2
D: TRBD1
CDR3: AWREPGQGNHGYT

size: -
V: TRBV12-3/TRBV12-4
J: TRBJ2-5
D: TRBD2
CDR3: ASTPRGGAPQETQY

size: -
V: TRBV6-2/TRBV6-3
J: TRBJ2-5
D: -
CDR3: ASSRRDFQETQY

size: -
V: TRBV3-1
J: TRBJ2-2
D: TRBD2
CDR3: ASSQLAGEANTGELF

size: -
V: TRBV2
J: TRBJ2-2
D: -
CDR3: ASAYTPGPMNTGELF

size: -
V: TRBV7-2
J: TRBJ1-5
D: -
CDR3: ASSLAGQPQH

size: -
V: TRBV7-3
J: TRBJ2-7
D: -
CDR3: ASSLTGTDPYEQY

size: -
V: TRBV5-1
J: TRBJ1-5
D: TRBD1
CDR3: ASSYGQGNQPQH

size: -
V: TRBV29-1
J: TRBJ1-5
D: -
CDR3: SAGLPGVNQPQH

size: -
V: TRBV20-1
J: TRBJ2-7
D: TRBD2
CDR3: SARISGGYEQY

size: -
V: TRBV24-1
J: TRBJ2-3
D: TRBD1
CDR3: ATSYGQGVTDTQY

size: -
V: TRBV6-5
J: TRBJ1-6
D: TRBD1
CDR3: ASSRDSNSPLH

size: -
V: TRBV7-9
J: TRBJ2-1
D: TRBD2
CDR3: ASSLVPAGGANEQF

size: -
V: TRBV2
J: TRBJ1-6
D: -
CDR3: ASSATDQNSPLH

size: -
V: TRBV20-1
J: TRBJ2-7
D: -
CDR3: SASYVGRRFYEQY

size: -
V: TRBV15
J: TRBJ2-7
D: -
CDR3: ATSQGQGMSEQY

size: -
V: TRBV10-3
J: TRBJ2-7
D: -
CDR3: AISPGVASSYEQY

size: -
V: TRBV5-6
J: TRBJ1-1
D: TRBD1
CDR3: ASSPGQGREHTEAF

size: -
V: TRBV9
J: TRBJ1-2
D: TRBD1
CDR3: ASSVSPRGGASYGYT

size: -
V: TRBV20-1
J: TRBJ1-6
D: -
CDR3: SAREDFSGYNSPLH

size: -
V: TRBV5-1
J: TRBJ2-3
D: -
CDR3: SSSLSTPVATDTQY

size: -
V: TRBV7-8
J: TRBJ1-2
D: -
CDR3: ASSLRSADGYGYT

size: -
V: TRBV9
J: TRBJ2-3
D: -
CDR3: ASSPTATASTQY

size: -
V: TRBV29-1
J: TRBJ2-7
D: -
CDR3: SVEHSYEQY

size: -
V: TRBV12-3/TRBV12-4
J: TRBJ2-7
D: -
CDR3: ASSLATGMEQY

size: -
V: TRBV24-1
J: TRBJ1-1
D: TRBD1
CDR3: ATSGRGRSEAF

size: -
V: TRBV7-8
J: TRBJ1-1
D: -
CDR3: ASSPPIDSEAF

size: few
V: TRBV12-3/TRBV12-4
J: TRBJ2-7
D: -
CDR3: ASSLEGGSYEQY

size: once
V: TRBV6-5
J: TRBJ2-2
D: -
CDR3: ASTANTGELF

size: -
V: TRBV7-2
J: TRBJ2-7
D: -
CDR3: ASSLGLAPGEQY

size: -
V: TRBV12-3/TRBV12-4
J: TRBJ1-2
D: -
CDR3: AGRRGGSSGYT

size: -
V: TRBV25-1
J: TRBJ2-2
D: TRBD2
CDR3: ASSGDYLNTGELF

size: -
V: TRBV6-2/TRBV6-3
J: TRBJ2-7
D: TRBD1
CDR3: ASRTGTGTYEQY

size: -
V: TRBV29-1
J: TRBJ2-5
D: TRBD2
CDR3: SLSGGAGTQY

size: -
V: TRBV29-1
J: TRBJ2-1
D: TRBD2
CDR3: SVGEGFRASNEQF

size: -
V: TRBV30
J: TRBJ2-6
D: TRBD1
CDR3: AWSRGGYGANVLT

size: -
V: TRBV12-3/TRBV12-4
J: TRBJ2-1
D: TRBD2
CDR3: ASGLAEHNEQF

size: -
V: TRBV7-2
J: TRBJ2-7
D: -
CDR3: ASSRTNSPKG

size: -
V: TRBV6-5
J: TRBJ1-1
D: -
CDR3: ASRGRQGRTEAF

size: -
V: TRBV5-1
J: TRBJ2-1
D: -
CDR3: ASSLVEGKDEQF

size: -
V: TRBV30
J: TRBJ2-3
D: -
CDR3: AWTREGNTQY

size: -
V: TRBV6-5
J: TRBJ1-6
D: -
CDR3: ASSSLGGGGNSPLH

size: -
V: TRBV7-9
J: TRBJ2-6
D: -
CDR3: ASTTAPGEAGANVLT

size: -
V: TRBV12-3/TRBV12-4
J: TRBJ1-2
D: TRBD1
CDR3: ASRPQGAGGYT

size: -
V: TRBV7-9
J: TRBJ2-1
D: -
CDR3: ASSSTGVNRPIEF

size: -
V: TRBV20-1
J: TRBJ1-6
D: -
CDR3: SARPDPNSPLH

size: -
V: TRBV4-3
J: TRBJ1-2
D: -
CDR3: ASSQVGSYGYT

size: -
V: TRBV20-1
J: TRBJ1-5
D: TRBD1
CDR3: SARDLGQGYQPQH

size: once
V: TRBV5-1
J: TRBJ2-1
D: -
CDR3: ASSFGAGSYNEQF

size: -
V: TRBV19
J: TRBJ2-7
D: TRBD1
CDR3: ASSSGTGGYEQY

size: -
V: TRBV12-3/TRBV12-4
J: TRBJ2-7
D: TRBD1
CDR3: ASSFDRDYEQY

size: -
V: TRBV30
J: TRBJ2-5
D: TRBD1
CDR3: AWRGDRRQEAQY